This T cell receptor beta chain came from a study of blood T cell repertoires in COVID-19. Study background: Nucleic acid was either cDNA or gDNA, and it came from T cells, B-cell-depleted T cells, or PBMCs.

Sequencing was performed with immunoSEQ multiplex PCR; in TCRdb, only in-frame clones are kept and a portion is missing. The repertoire includes about 46,000 clones, more than 85% of them detected once, and under 4% sits in the top ten. This receptor was identified in a woman in her 50s who had recovered from COVID-19. What was sequenced was PBMCs or T cells enriched from blood (not recorded which).

In DNA form, the CDR3 reads TGTGCCTGGAGAGGGCGGGGGGGCCACAATGAGCAGTTCTTC. It translates to CAWRGRGGHNEQFF. The chain links TRBV30 to TRBJ2-1; 9 nucleotides align to TRBD2. This CDR3 contains 14 residues. With 3 bases clipped from V and 5 bases from J, the junction kept 5 bases outside the gene matches. Per the germline V gene, CDR1 is GTSNPN and CDR2 is SVGIG (reference sequence).